This T cell receptor (beta chain) was recorded in a study of cytomegalovirus exposure and HLA in healthy donors. Some clones are missing from TCRdb's copy, which holds only in-frame ones; the method was immunoSEQ multiplex PCR. The sample has 100,000 to 150,000 clones, almost 90% seen once. The CDR3 spans 13 residues. The junction had 6 bases not matched to a gene; V was cut back by 5 bases and J by 9 bases. Germline V gives CDR1 LGHNT, CDR2 FRNRAP. Sample: PBMCs. The chain has TRBV12-5 and TRBJ2-7; 11 nucleotides align to TRBD1. The receptor was isolated from a man aged 25 to 40 in good health and CMV-seronegative. The CDR3 coding sequence is TGTGCTAGTGGTCGGGACAGGGGGAAAGTGCAGTACTTC. Its protein is CASGRDRGKVQYF.